The clone carrying this T cell receptor (beta chain) was counted a single time. Its specificity is unknown. This record comes from a study of beta chain features in type 1 diabetes. Study-wide background: Patients and healthy donors were similar in age, gender and cell yields. Study-wide results and caveats: In these data, an HLA type influence on TCRB rearrangement remained unresolved. In the patient group, naive, central memory and Treg TCRB repertoires seemed more alike than in the healthy donor group.

Expressed TCRB transcripts were sequenced because the entire RNA isolate underwent reverse transcription. Using immunoSEQ multiplex PCR, the repertoire was profiled, and TCRdb retains in-frame clones only, with some absent. There are roughly 140,000 clones in the sample; roughly 48% occur only once, and roughly 0.4% lies in the top ten. The length of the CDR3 is 16 residues. J was trimmed by 2 bases and V by 1 base; bases with no gene match: 6. CDR1 is SGDLS, CDR2 YYNGEE, per germline. V gene TRBV9 combines with J gene TRBJ2-5; 9 bases fit TRBD2. The TCR comes from a man between 18 and 35 years old in good health. Sequencing used Tregs from blood. CDR3 sequence: CASSVLASGDQETQYF. DNA for the CDR3: TGTGCCAGCAGCGTATTGGCTAGCGGGGATCAAGAGACCCAGTACTTC.